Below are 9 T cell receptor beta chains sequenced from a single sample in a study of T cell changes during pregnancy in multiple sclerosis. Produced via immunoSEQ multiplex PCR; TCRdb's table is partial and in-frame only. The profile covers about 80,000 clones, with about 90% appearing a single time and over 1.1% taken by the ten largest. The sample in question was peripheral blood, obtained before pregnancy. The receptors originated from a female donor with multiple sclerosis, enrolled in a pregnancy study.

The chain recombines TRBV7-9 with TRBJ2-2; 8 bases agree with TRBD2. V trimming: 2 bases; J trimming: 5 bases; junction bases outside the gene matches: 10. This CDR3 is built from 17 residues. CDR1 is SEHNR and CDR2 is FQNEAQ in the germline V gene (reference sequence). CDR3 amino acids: CASSLLGLGPSTGELFF. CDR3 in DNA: TGTGCCAGCAGCTTATTGGGACTAGGGCCGTCAACCGGGGAGCTGTTTTTT.

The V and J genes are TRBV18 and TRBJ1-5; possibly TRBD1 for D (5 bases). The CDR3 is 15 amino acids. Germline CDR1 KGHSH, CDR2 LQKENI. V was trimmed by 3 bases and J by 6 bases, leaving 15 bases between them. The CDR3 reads CASSPPGGGGQPQHF. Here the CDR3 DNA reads TGTGCCAGCTCACCTCCCGGGGGAGGAGGTCAGCCCCAGCATTTT.

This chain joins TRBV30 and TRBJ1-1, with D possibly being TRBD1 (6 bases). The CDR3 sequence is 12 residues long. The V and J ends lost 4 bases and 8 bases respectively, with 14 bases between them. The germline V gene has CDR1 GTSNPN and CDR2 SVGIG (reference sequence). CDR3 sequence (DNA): TGTGCCTGGACAGGGGATTACTTCGAAGCTTTCTTT. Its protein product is CAWTGDYFEAFF. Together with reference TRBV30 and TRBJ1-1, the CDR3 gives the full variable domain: SQTIHQWPATLVQPVGSPLSLECTVEGTSNPNLYWYRQAAGRGLQLLFYSVGIGQISSEVPQNLSASRPQDRQFILSSKKLLLSDSGFYLCAWTGDYFEAFFGQGTRLTVV.

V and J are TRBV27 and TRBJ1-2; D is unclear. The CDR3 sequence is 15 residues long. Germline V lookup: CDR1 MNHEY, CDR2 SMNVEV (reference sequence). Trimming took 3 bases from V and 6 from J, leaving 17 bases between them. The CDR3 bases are TGTGCCAGCAGTTTTGTTGGAGGGCTTGGGGATGGCTACACCTTC. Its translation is CASSFVGGLGDGYTF.

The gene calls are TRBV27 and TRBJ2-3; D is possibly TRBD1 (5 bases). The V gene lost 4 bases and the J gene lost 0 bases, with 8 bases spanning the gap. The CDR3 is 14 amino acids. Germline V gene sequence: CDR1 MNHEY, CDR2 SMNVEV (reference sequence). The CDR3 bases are TGTGCCAGCAGTTCTCGACAGAGCACAGATACGCAGTATTTT. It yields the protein CASSSRQSTDTQYF.

The CDR3 reads CASSIGEEADEQYF. CDR3 sequence (DNA): TGTGCCAGTAGTATTGGGGAGGAGGCTGACGAGCAGTACTTC. This chain uses TRBV19 with TRBJ2-7; TRBD2 is a possible D gene (6 bases). Germline V gives CDR1 LNHDA, CDR2 SQIVND (reference sequence). The V end was cut by 3 bases, the J end by 5 bases, with 14 bases between. The CDR3 is 14 residues long.

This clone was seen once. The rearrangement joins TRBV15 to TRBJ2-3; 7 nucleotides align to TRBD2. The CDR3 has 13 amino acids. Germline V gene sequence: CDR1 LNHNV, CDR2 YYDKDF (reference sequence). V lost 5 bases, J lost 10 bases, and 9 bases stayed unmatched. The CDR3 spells CATSGSGVKAQYF. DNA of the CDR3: TGTGCCACCAGCGGAAGCGGGGTTAAGGCGCAGTATTTT.

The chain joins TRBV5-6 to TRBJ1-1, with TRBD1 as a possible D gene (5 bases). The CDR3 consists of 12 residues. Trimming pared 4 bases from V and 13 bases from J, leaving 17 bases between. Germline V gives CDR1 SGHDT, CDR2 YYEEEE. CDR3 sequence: CASSLGATDFFF. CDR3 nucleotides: TGTGCCAGCAGCCTTGGGGCGACGGATTTTTTCTTT.

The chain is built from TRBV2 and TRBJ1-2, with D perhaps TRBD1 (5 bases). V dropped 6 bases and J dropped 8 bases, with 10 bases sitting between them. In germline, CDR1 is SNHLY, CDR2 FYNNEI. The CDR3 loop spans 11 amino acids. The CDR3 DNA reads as TGTGCCAGCAGCTCCCGGGGGGGCTACACCTTC. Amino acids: CASSSRGGYTF.